Listed below are T cell receptor beta chains from one sample, sequenced in a study of control samples from healthy donors and cancer patients. The repertoire was sequenced with immunoSEQ multiplex PCR; TCRdb's copy has only in-frame clones and lacks some. Of about 130,000 clones detected, approximately 92% appear once; the ten largest clones hold more than 2%. The sample consisted of blood. The receptors derive from a man aged 18-30 years in good health. The CDR3 runs from the conserved cysteine through the conserved F or W. D genes are given only for firm matches. Clone sizes are given selectively: once, few, many, or a class where the clone is expanded.

v_gene,abundance,j_gene,d_gene,CDR3aa,CDR3nt
TRBV4-1,.,TRBJ2-3,.,CASSQESRQTADTQYF,TGCGCCAGCAGCCAAGAGAGTAGGCAGACTGCAGATACGCAGTATTTT
TRBV28,.,TRBJ2-3,.,CASSSRLVLGYF,TGTGCCAGCAGTTCCCGACTCGTTCTCGGGTATTTT
TRBV3-1/TRBV3-2,once,TRBJ2-1,TRBD1,CASSQASLDRVYNEQFF,TGTGCCAGCAGCCAAGCCTCATTGGACAGGGTCTACAATGAGCAGTTCTTC
TRBV11-2,.,TRBJ2-3,.,CASSLVPDRLDTQYF,TGTGCCAGCAGCTTAGTCCCCGACCGCCTCGATACGCAGTATTTT
TRBV6-5,.,TRBJ2-3,TRBD2,CASSFSGATDTQYF,TGTGCCAGCAGTTTCAGCGGGGCGACAGATACGCAGTATTTT
TRBV7-9,.,TRBJ1-1,.,CASSLSVSEAFF,TGTGCCAGCAGCTTATCTGTCTCTGAAGCTTTCTTT
TRBV27,.,TRBJ2-4,.,CASGTHSLGSIAKNIQYF,TGTGCCAGCGGTACTCATTCCTTAGGGTCCATAGCCAAAAACATTCAGTACTTC
TRBV5-5,.,TRBJ1-2,.,CASSALPGGDNYGYTF,TGTGCCAGCAGCGCTTTGCCGGGGGGAGATAACTATGGCTACACCTTC
TRBV21-1,.,TRBJ1-4,.,CASSTGRLNEKLFF,TGTGCCAGCAGCACGGGACGGCTTAATGAAAAACTGTTTTTT
TRBV6-1,.,TRBJ1-2,.,CASSDFDSGGYTF,TGTGCCAGCAGTGATTTCGACAGTGGCGGCTACACCTTC
TRBV5-7,.,TRBJ1-2,.,CASSLFMGEPPHGYTF,TGTGCCAGCAGCTTGTTTATGGGGGAACCCCCACATGGCTACACCTTC
TRBV5-1,.,TRBJ1-2,TRBD1,CASSSQGAQGYGYTF,TGCGCCAGCAGCTCTCAGGGGGCGCAGGGCTATGGCTACACCTTC
TRBV28,.,TRBJ1-6,TRBD1,CASSQAGQFSSYNSPLHF,TGTGCCAGCAGTCAGGCGGGACAGTTTAGCTCCTATAATTCACCCCTCCACTTT
TRBV25-1,.,TRBJ2-1,TRBD2,CASSEYIPSGGSNNEQFF,TGTGCCAGCAGTGAATATATACCATCGGGGGGATCGAACAATGAGCAGTTCTTC
TRBV30,once,TRBJ1-3,TRBD1,CGWDRGRNTIYF,TGTGGTTGGGACAGGGGTAGAAACACCATATATTTT
TRBV4-3,.,TRBJ1-1,.,CASSQYKNTEAFF,TGCGCCAGCAGCCAATACAAGAACACTGAAGCTTTCTTT
TRBV6-5,.,TRBJ1-2,.,CASSYSRGIAGYTF,TGTGCCAGCAGTTACTCGCGAGGGATTGCTGGCTACACCTTC
TRBV7-3,.,TRBJ2-1,TRBD1,CASSLNGGTGENNEQFF,TGTGCCAGCAGCTTAAACGGAGGGACAGGAGAAAACAATGAGCAGTTCTTC
TRBV4-1,.,TRBJ2-5,TRBD1,CASSQPDRDGETQYF,TGCGCCAGCAGCCAACCGGACAGGGATGGCGAGACCCAGTACTTC
TRBV11-2,.,TRBJ1-5,TRBD1,CASSVQGDNQPQHF,TGTGCCAGCAGCGTACAGGGGGACAATCAGCCCCAGCATTTT
TRBV5-3,.,TRBJ1-1,.,CARSLMRMNTEAFF,TGTGCCAGAAGCTTGATGAGAATGAACACTGAAGCTTTCTTT
TRBV27,.,TRBJ1-2,TRBD1,CASRTGEGYNYGYTF,TGTGCCAGCAGGACAGGGGAAGGATATAACTATGGCTACACCTTC
TRBV27,.,TRBJ2-2,.,CASSSGQGGDTGELFF,TGTGCCAGCAGTTCAGGACAGGGAGGGGACACCGGGGAGCTGTTTTTT
TRBV5-4,.,TRBJ1-3,.,CASSLDAQSSGNTIYF,TGTGCCAGCAGCTTGGATGCCCAGAGCTCTGGAAACACCATATATTTT
TRBV14,.,TRBJ2-1,TRBD2,CASSFGGNVDEQFF,TGTGCCAGCAGCTTCGGGGGGAACGTCGATGAGCAGTTCTTC
TRBV4-1,.,TRBJ1-1,TRBD1,CASTRQGNTEAFF,TGCGCCAGCACCCGACAGGGAAACACTGAAGCTTTCTTT
TRBV4-1,.,TRBJ1-3,.,CASSQGGNPGNTIYF,TGCGCCAGCAGCCAAGGGGGGAACCCTGGAAACACCATATATTTT
TRBV19,.,TRBJ2-1,TRBD1,CASSGQGVNEQFF,TGTGCCAGTAGTGGGCAGGGGGTCAATGAGCAGTTCTTC
TRBV5-1,.,TRBJ2-2,.,CASSRVLSVNTGELFF,TGCGCCAGCAGCCGGGTACTGAGCGTGAACACCGGGGAGCTGTTTTTT